This TCR beta chain was obtained from a study of T cell changes during pregnancy in multiple sclerosis. Germline V gene data show CDR1 as MNHEY and CDR2 as SVGAGI. The CDR3 length is 12 residues. V was pared by 6 bases and J by 3 bases, with 2 bases of the junction left unmatched. Sequencing was performed with immunoSEQ multiplex PCR; in TCRdb, only in-frame clones are kept and a portion is missing. The sample lists tens of thousands of clones; 80% to 95% were seen once. V and J are TRBV6-5 and TRBJ2-7; 7 nucleotides match TRBD2. Sequenced here: peripheral blood, sampled in the second trimester of pregnancy. The receptor's source is a female donor with multiple sclerosis, enrolled in a pregnancy study. CDR3: CASRGGVYEQYF. The DNA of the CDR3 is TGTGCCAGCAGGGGGGGGGTCTACGAGCAGTACTTC.